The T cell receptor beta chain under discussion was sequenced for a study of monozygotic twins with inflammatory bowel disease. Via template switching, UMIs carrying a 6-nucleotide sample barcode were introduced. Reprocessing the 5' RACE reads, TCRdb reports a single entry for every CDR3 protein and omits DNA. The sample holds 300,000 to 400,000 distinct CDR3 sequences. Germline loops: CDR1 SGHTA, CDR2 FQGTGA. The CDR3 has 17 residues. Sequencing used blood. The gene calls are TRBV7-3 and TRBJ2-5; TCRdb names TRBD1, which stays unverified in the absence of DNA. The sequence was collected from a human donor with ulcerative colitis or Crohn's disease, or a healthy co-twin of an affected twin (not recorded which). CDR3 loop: CASSQDGGRGIEETQYF.